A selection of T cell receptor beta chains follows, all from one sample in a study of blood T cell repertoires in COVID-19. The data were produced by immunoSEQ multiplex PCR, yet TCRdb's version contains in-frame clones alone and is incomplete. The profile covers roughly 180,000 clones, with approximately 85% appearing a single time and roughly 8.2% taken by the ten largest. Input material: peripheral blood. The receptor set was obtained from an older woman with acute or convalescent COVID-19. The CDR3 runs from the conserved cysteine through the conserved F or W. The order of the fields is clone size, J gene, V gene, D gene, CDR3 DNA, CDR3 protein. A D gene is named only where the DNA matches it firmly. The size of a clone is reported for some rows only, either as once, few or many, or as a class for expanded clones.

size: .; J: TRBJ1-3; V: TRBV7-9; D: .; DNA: TGTGCCAGCAGCTTGGGCTCGGCAAGCTCTGGAAACACCATATATTTT; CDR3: CASSLGSASSGNTIYF
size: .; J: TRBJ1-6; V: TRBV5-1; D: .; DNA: TGCGCCCGCAGCTGGGGGGGGGTTGTAAATTCACCCCTCCACTTT; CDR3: CARSWGGVVNSPLHF
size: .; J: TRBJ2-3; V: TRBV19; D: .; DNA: TGTGCCAGTAGTATATGGGGAGAAGGAGATACGCAGTATTTT; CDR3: CASSIWGEGDTQYF
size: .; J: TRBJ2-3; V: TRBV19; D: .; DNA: TGTGCCAGTAGTATGGGGACTCCCCGGGCAGATACGCAGTATTTT; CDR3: CASSMGTPRADTQYF
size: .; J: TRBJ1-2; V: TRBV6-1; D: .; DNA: TGTGCCAGCAGTGAAGGAGGACATTCCGACCGCTATGGCTACACCTTC; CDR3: CASSEGGHSDRYGYTF
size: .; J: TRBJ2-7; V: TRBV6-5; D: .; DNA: TGTGCCAGCAGCCTTCAAGGAGACGAGCAGTACTTC; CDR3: CASSLQGDEQYF
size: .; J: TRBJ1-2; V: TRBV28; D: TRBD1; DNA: TGTGCCAGCAGTCTGGACAGGGCGGTTGGCTACACCTTC; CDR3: CASSLDRAVGYTF
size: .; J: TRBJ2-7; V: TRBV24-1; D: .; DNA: TGTGCCACCAGTGATTCCGAGGCGCAATTTCCCTACGAGCAGTACTTC; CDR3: CATSDSEAQFPYEQYF
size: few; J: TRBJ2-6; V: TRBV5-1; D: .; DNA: TGCGCCAGCAGCTTGGTTGCGCCGCGCCTTGTAGCTGGGGCCAACGTCCTGACTTTC; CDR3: CASSLVAPRLVAGANVLTF
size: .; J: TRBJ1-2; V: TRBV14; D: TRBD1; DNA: TGTGCCAGCAGCCCCTGGGACAGGGAGTATGGCTACACCTTC; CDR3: CASSPWDREYGYTF
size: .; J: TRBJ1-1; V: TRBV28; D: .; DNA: TGTGCCAGCAGTTTTCAGGGTACCAATGGAGCTTTCTTT; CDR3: CASSFQGTNGAFF
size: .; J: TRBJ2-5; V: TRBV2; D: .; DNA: TGTGCCAGCAGTGATTCGGGGACCCAGTACTTC; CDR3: CASSDSGTQYF
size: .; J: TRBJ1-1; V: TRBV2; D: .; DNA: TGTGCCAGCAGTGAAGGTCCGACTGAAGCTTTCTTT; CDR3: CASSEGPTEAFF
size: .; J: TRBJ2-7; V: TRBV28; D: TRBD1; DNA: TGTGCCAGCAGGGGACAGGGAGAGTACGAGCAGTACTTC; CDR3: CASRGQGEYEQYF
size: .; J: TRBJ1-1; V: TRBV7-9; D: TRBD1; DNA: TGTGCCAGCAGCTCGTCGGGACAGGGCGAGAACACTGAAGCTTTCTTT; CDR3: CASSSSGQGENTEAFF
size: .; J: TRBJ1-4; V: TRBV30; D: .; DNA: TGTGCCTGGAACTGGAGGGATAATGAAAAACTGTTTTTT; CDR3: CAWNWRDNEKLFF
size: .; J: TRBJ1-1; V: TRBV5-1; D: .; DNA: TGCGCCAGCAGCTTGGGGCAGTGGGGAGGAGAAGCTTTCTTT; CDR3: CASSLGQWGGEAFF
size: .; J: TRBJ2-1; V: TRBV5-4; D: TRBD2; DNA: TGTGCCAGCAAGACTAGCGGGGATAGCGAGCAGTTCTTC; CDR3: CASKTSGDSEQFF